These 2 T cell receptor beta chains originate from one sample sequenced in a study of shared clonotypes between healthy human individuals. Only in-frame clones appear in the TCRdb table, and some are missing; sequencing was by immunoSEQ multiplex PCR. The repertoire has approximately 2.5 million clones, roughly 93% of them found once; the top ten carry approximately 0.35%. Source material: naive CD4+ T cells from PBMCs. Stated subset: CD45RA+ positively selected. Receptors originate from a man aged 18 to 29 in good health. Some clones in this sample may be carry-over from other donors' samples.

This chain connects TRBV5-1 to TRBJ2-5; the D gene could be TRBD1 or TRBD2 (6 bases each). This CDR3 spans 15 amino acids. V gave up 3 bases and J gave up 2 bases, with 14 bases separating them. Per the germline V gene, CDR1 is SGHRS and CDR2 is YFSETQ. This chain's CDR3 is CASSSPGAVQETQYF. The CDR3 DNA reads TGCGCCAGCAGCTCCCCGGGGGCGGTTCAAGAGACCCAGTACTTC.

This clone showed up just once. The sample has other DNA sequences that encode this CDR3 too. The rearrangement links TRBV7-3 to TRBJ2-7; TRBD2 aligns across 14 bases. J lost 7 bases, V lost 5 bases, and 7 bases had no gene match. The CDR3 sequence is 15 residues long. CDR1 and CDR2 (germline): SGHTA, FQGTGA. CDR3 in DNA: TGTGCCAGCAGCCTAGGGACTAGCGGGAGTGGGGAGCAGTACTTC. Its translation is CASSLGTSGSGEQYF. Filled out from reference TRBV7-3 and TRBJ2-7, the complete variable domain reads GAGVSQTPSNKVTEKGKYVELRCDPISGHTALYWYRQSLGQGPEFLIYFQGTGAADDSGLPNDRFFAVRPEGSVSTLKIQRTERGDSAVYLCASSLGTSGSGEQYFGPGTRLTVT.